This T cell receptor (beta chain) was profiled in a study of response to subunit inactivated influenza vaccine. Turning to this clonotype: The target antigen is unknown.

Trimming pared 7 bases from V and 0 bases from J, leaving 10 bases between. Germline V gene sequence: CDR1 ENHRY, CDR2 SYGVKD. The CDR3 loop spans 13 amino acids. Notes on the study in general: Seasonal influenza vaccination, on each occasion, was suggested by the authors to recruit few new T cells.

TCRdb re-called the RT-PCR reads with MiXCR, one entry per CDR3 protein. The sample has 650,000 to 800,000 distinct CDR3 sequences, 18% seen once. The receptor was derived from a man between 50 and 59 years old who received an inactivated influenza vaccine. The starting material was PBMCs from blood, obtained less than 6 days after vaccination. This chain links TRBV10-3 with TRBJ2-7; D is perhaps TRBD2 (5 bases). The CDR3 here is CAITGGSSYEQYF. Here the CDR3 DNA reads TGTGCCATCACGGGTGGGAGCTCCTACGAGCAGTACTTC.